The 2 T cell receptor beta chains given below trace back to one sample, sequenced in a study of T cell repertoires in cytomegalovirus infection. TCRdb reprocessed the reads via MiXCR and lists one record per CDR3 protein. In the table there are approximately 110,000 distinct CDR3 sequences, around 32% of which are singletons. These receptors lack a known antigen. The sample here was CD8+ T cells from cultured PBMCs, taken from culture after CMV antigen stimulation. These TCRs come from a human donor in good health (CMV status not recorded). Some clones in this sample may be carry-over from other donors' samples.

This clonotype was recorded a few times. V usage is TRBV28 and J usage is TRBJ1-1; no firm D call. The ends were cut back, 6 bases at V and 0 bases at J, with 8 bases in the middle. The CDR3 sequence is 13 residues long. Germline V CDR1 and CDR2: MDHEN, SYDVKM. This CDR3 is CASSLPVNTEAFF. In DNA form, the CDR3 reads TGTGCCAGCAGCCTTCCGGTGAACACTGAAGCTTTCTTT.

Worth noting for this clonotype: A junction boundary mismatches the germline segment, possibly from a read error. This chain connects TRBV4-1 to TRBJ1-5, with D unclear. This CDR3 is built from 17 residues. Germline CDR1 reads MGHRA; CDR2 reads YSYEKL. The CDR3 DNA follows: TGTGCCAGCAGCCAAGAAGTTGTCCAGACATCCGATCAGCCCCAGCATTTT. Amino acids: CASSQEVVQTSDQPQHF.